The clone carrying this T cell receptor (beta chain) has a handful of counts. Its antigen is still unknown. The CDR3 extends over 13 amino acids. V was shortened by 4 bases and J by 1 base, with 10 bases between the two germline ends. Per germline, CDR1 GTSNPN and CDR2 SVGIG (reference sequence). Using immunoSEQ multiplex PCR, the repertoire was profiled, and TCRdb retains in-frame clones only, with some absent. The table records about 150,000 clones, 90% of them present only once. These data originate in a study of T cell responses to AZD1222 COVID-19 vaccine. Regarding the study as a whole: Only a handful of AZD1222 recipients, more than 5 in all, had baseline seropositivity. Unmutated variant regions are reportedly targeted by nearly half of spike-specific TCRs.

J is TRBJ1-1 and V is TRBV30; D not certain. Sequences were derived from peripheral blood, sampled on day 0 of AZD1222 vaccination. The source is an adult in good health. This CDR3 is CAWIPDGNTEAFF. CDR3 in DNA: TGTGCCTGGATCCCGGACGGGAACACTGAAGCTTTCTTT. The whole variable domain, remainder taken from reference TRBV30 and TRBJ1-1, is SQTIHQWPATLVQPVGSPLSLECTVEGTSNPNLYWYRQAAGRGLQLLFYSVGIGQISSEVPQNLSASRPQDRQFILSSKKLLLSDSGFYLCAWIPDGNTEAFFGQGTRLTVV.